This T cell receptor beta chain was obtained from a study of regulatory T cells in long-lasting Graves disease. Stated time point: persistent/refractory GD, antithyroid drugs over 5 years with positive TRAb. PBMCs were the source of the RNA used for TCR sequencing. Construction of the TCR beta libraries employed iRepertoire HTBI primers in conjunction with Arm-PCR of CDR3 regions. MiXCR, applied by TCRdb to the multiplex PCR reads, yields one record per CDR3 protein. The data contain a few hundred thousand distinct CDR3 sequences, about 20% of them singletons. CDR1 and CDR2 (germline): SGHKS, YYEKEE (reference sequence). The CDR3 runs to 16 residues. With V trimmed by 3 bases and J by 0 bases, 8 bases remained unmatched.

This rearrangement joins TRBV5-5 to TRBJ1-1; 7 bases align to TRBD1. The sequence derives from a female donor with Graves disease. This sample comprised peripheral blood mononuclear cells (PBMCs), obtained when the disease was refractory, from a patient treated with antithyroid drugs. The CDR3 nucleotides read TGTGCCAGCAGCTACGACAGGGAATATTTGAACACTGAAGCTTTCTTT. This gives the protein CASSYDREYLNTEAFF.